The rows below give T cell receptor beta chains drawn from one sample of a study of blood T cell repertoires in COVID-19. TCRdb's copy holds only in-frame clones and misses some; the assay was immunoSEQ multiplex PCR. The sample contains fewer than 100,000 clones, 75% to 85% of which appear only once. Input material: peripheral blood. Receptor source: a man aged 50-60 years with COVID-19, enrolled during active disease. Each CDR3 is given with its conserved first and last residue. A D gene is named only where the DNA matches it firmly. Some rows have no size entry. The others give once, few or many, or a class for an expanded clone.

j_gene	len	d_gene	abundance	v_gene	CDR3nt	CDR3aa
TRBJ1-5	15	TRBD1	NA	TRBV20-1	TGCAGTGCTAGTTTGGCAGGGGGTGGCAATCAGCCCCAGCATTTT	CSASLAGGGNQPQHF
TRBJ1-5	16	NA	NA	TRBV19	TGTGCCAGTAGCCCGAGGCGGGGGCGTGTCAATCAGCCCCAGCATTTT	CASSPRRGRVNQPQHF
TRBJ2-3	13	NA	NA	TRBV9	TGTGCCAGCAGCGTAGGGAGGGGAAATACGCAGTATTTT	CASSVGRGNTQYF
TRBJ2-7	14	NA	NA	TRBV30	TGTGCCTGGAGTTTAGGGCAGGGGTTCGACGAGCAGTACTTC	CAWSLGQGFDEQYF
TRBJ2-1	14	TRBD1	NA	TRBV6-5	TGTGCCAGCAGTCGACAGGGGGCGGACTATGAGCAGTTCTTC	CASSRQGADYEQFF
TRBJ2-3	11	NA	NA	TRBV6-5	TGTGCCAGCGTGAGGGCTGATACGCAGTATTTT	CASVRADTQYF
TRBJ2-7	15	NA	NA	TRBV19	TGTGCCAGTAGTATTCAGGGGAGGGGATCCTACGAGCAGTACTTC	CASSIQGRGSYEQYF
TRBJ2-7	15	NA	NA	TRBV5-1	TGCGCCAGCAGCTTGGGCAGTCACAGCTCCTACGAGCAGTACTTC	CASSLGSHSSYEQYF
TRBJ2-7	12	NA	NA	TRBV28	TGTGCCAGCAGTCTTTATTCCTACGAGCAGTACTTC	CASSLYSYEQYF
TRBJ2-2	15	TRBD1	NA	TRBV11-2	TGTGCCAGCAGCTATCTAGACAGGGTACCCGGGGAGCTGTTTTTT	CASSYLDRVPGELFF
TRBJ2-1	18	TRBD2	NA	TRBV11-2	TGTGCCAGCAGCCCTCTGGGGCTTGGCGGGAGGGCCTACAATGAGCAGTTCTTC	CASSPLGLGGRAYNEQFF
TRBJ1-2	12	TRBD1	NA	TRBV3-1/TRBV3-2	TGTGCCAGCAGCCGGACAGGGGCTGGCTACACCTTC	CASSRTGAGYTF
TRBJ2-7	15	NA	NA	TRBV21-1	TGTGCCAGCAGCAAAGCGGTAAGACTTTCCTACGAGCAGTACTTC	CASSKAVRLSYEQYF
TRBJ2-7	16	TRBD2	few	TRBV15	TGTGCCACCAGCGTACCTCGGACTAGCGGTACCCACGAGCAGTACTTC	CATSVPRTSGTHEQYF
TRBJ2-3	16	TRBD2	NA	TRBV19	TGTGCCAGTAAAAGGGGACTAGCGGGCTACACAGATACGCAGTATTTT	CASKRGLAGYTDTQYF
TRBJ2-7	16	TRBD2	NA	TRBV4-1	TGCGCCAGCAGCCAGGACATGGGACTAGCGGGCTACGAGCAGTACTTC	CASSQDMGLAGYEQYF
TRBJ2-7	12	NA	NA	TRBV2	TGTGCCAGCAGTGATAACAGCTACGAGCAGTACTTC	CASSDNSYEQYF
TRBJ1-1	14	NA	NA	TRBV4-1	TGCGCCAGCAGCCAAGTATGGGAGCTAACTGAAGCTTTCTTT	CASSQVWELTEAFF
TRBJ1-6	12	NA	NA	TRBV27	TGTGCCAGCAGTTTAGGGGCAGGGCCCCTCCACTTT	CASSLGAGPLHF
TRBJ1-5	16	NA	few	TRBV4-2	TGTGCCAGCAGCCAAGATCCCTCCGGGGGAGGTCAGCCCCAGCATTTT	CASSQDPSGGGQPQHF
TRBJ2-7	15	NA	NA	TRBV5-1	TGCGCCAGCAGACTGAACCGGGACACCTCCTACGAGCAGTACTTC	CASRLNRDTSYEQYF
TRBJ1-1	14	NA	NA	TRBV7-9	TGTGCCAGCAGCTACGGGTTCGGGGACACTGAAGCTTTCTTT	CASSYGFGDTEAFF
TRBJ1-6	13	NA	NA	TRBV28	TGTGCCTCAAGGGCGGGAGGGGCTTCACCCCTCCACTTT	CASRAGGASPLHF
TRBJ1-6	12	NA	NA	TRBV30	TGTGCCTGGGGACAGTCAAATTCACCCCTCCACTTT	CAWGQSNSPLHF
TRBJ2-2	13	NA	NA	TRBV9	TGTGCCAGCAGCGTTTTCAGCGGCGGGGAGCTGTTTTTT	CASSVFSGGELFF
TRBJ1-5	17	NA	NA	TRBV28	TGTGCCAGCAGTTTTTTCAGCAATAGACATAGCAATCAGCCCCAGCATTTT	CASSFFSNRHSNQPQHF
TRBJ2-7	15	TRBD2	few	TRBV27	TGTGCCAGCAGCCAGGGACTAGCGGGAGTGAACGAGCAGTACTTC	CASSQGLAGVNEQYF
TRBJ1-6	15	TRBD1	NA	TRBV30	TGTGCCTGGAGTGTAACGGGACAGGGGGATTCACCCCTCCACTTT	CAWSVTGQGDSPLHF
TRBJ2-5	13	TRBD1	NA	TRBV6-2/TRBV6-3	TGTGCCAGCAGTAAGACAGGGAGAGAGACCCAGTACTTC	CASSKTGRETQYF
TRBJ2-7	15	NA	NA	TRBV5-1	TGCGCCAGCAGCCTCGGTACAGGGAGCTCCTACGAGCAGTACTTC	CASSLGTGSSYEQYF
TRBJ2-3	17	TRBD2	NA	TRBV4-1	TGCGCCAGCAGTCCTATTGGACTAGCTGGCGGCACAGATACGCAGTATTTT	CASSPIGLAGGTDTQYF
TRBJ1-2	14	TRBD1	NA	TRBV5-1	TGCGCCAGCAGCTTGGGGCAGGGGGCCTATGGCTACACCTTC	CASSLGQGAYGYTF
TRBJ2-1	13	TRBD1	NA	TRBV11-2	TGTGCCAGCAGCCGGGACAGAAACAATGAGCAGTTCTTC	CASSRDRNNEQFF
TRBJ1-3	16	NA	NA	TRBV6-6	TGTGCCAGCAGTTACTTGGACAGCGCGGATGGAAACACCATATATTTT	CASSYLDSADGNTIYF
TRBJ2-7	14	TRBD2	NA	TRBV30	TGTGCCTGGGGCCTAGGTCTAGCGGGAGGCGAGCAGTACTTC	CAWGLGLAGGEQYF
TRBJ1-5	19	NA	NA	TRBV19	TGTGCCAGTAGTATAGATCCAGGGGCCGAGACTTTCGGTAATCAGCCCCAGCATTTT	CASSIDPGAETFGNQPQHF